Given below is one TCR beta chain in context. This specimen comes from a study of OX40 agonist ivuxolimab in advanced cancers. In the study overall: The study treated patients with ivuxolimab, an agonistic anti-OX40 (CD134) antibody. Patients assigned to dose escalation were diagnosed with hepatocellular carcinoma, melanoma, renal cell or head and neck cancer.

Germline assignment: CDR1 MNHEY and CDR2 SVGAGI. V was trimmed by 5 bases and J by 3 bases, leaving 11 bases between them. The CDR3 runs 13 residues. Sequencing used immunoSEQ multiplex PCR; TCRdb keeps in-frame clones, though not all of them. The table has 15,000 to 20,000 clones, 70% to 90% seen once; the top ten hold 60% to 65%. The chain carries TRBV6-5 and TRBJ2-7; the D gene is possibly TRBD2 (6 bases). This clonotype originated in an adult with an advanced solid tumor such as melanoma, head and neck, liver or kidney cancer. The source material was CD4+ or CD8+ T cells sorted from blood, sampled in a trial of the OX40 agonist ivuxolimab. DNA of the CDR3: TGTGCCAGCAGTGAATGGCGGGACTACGAGCAGTACTTC. It translates to CASSEWRDYEQYF.